These T cell receptor beta chains were read from a single sample in a study of PD-1 blockade in classical Hodgkin lymphoma. Profiling relied on immunoSEQ multiplex PCR, and the TCRdb table lists in-frame clones only, not all of them. The sample shows tens of thousands of clones, less than 75% of them seen only once. Sample: peripheral blood mononuclear cells (PBMCs), taken before the fourth cycle of nivolumab. The receptors come from a human donor with classical Hodgkin lymphoma. Each CDR3 is given with its conserved first and last residue. The D gene is left open where the match is weak. A clone size is listed for some rows: how often the clone was seen (once, few, many), or a class if it is expanded.

j_call d_call clone_size v_call cdr3_aa cdr3_nt
TRBJ1-1 . . TRBV29-1 CSVARSGAAEAFF TGCAGCGTAGCACGTTCGGGGGCTGCGGAAGCTTTCTTT
TRBJ1-1 . . TRBV30 CASDVVGGPNTEAFF TGTGCCTCAGACGTGGTGGGTGGCCCTAACACTGAAGCTTTCTTT
TRBJ1-2 TRBD1 . TRBV9 CASAPRGDYGYTF TGTGCCAGCGCACCCAGGGGGGACTATGGCTACACCTTC
TRBJ1-2 . . TRBV4-1 CASSQDRNTARGGYTF TGCGCCAGCAGCCAAGACCGCAACACGGCACGAGGCGGCTACACCTTC
TRBJ1-1 . few TRBV6-6 CASSYSQGRLEPFF TGTGCCAGCAGTTACTCACAGGGACGTCTTGAGCCTTTCTTT
TRBJ2-1 TRBD2 . TRBV5-4 CASSASGRAEDEQFF TGTGCCAGCAGCGCTAGCGGGAGGGCCGAAGATGAGCAGTTCTTC
TRBJ1-5 TRBD1 . TRBV13 CASSQRDRVYSNQPQHF TGTGCCAGCAGCCAACGGGACAGGGTCTATAGCAATCAGCCCCAGCATTTT
TRBJ2-3 TRBD2 few TRBV5-4 CASTRGGAEDTQYF TGTGCCAGCACCCGCGGGGGGGCCGAAGATACGCAGTATTTT
TRBJ1-3 . . TRBV30 CAWGGVGAGNTIYF TGTGCCTGGGGGGGTGTCGGGGCTGGAAACACCATATATTTT
TRBJ2-5 . . TRBV28 CASSLTRGYQETQYF TGTGCCAGCAGCTTGACACGGGGGTACCAAGAGACCCAGTACTTC
TRBJ1-5 . . TRBV15 CATSRGVSIYTKTGNNQPQHF TGTGCCACCAGCAGAGGAGTCTCTATTTATACCAAAACAGGGAACAATCAGCCCCAGCATTTT
TRBJ1-1 . once TRBV23-1 CASSHYPRGEAFF TGCGCCAGCAGTCATTACCCCCGGGGTGAAGCTTTCTTT
TRBJ1-1 . . TRBV19 CASSIFEGTEAFF TGTGCCAGTAGTATTTTCGAGGGCACTGAAGCTTTCTTT
TRBJ2-2 . few TRBV2 CASLASGELFF TGTGCCAGCCTAGCAAGTGGGGAGCTGTTTTTT
TRBJ2-7 . . TRBV7-9 CASRPGKGTYEQYF TGTGCCAGCAGACCGGGCAAAGGGACCTACGAGCAGTACTTC
TRBJ2-7 TRBD1 once TRBV29-1 CSVEDRDRVDEQYF TGCAGCGTTGAAGACAGGGACAGGGTGGACGAGCAGTACTTC
TRBJ1-5 TRBD1 . TRBV6-8 CAAAIRGVKSNQPQHF TGTGCCGCCGCGATCAGGGGGGTGAAAAGCAATCAGCCCCAGCATTTT
TRBJ1-1 . . TRBV5-1 CASSLAASTEAFF TGCGCCAGCAGCTTGGCAGCGAGCACTGAAGCTTTCTTT
TRBJ2-2 TRBD1 . TRBV7-3 CASSARDRSFANTGELFF TGTGCCAGCAGCGCCCGGGACAGGTCATTCGCGAACACCGGGGAGCTGTTTTTT
TRBJ1-3 TRBD1 . TRBV19 CASSSWTGVSGNTIYF TGTGCCAGTAGTTCCTGGACAGGAGTCTCTGGAAACACCATATATTTT
TRBJ1-4 TRBD1 . TRBV6-5 CASSYAHRGLEEKLFF TGTGCCAGCAGTTACGCACACAGGGGGCTAGAGGAAAAACTGTTTTTT
TRBJ2-5 TRBD2 . TRBV4-2 CASSPSWSGGANPQETQYF TGTGCCAGCAGCCCCTCTTGGAGCGGGGGTGCCAACCCCCAAGAGACCCAGTACTTC
TRBJ1-1 . few TRBV7-3 CASSSGQLNTEAFF TGTGCCAGCAGCTCTGGACAGTTGAACACTGAAGCTTTCTTT
TRBJ2-5 TRBD1 . TRBV9 CASSPGTGGLKETQYF TGTGCCAGCAGCCCCGGGACAGGGGGCTTAAAAGAGACCCAGTACTTC